This T cell receptor (beta chain) came from a study of T cell changes during pregnancy in multiple sclerosis. Germline CDR1 is MGHRA and CDR2 is YSYEKL. The V gene lost 4 bases and the J gene lost 3 bases, with 7 bases spanning the gap. This CDR3 region has 12 residues. TCRdb keeps only in-frame clones here, not all; method: immunoSEQ multiplex PCR. The profile shows 70,000 to 80,000 clones, over 80% of them singletons. This clonotype was obtained from a female donor with multiple sclerosis, enrolled in a pregnancy study. The source material was peripheral blood, sampled in the first trimester of pregnancy. The chain carries TRBV4-1 and TRBJ2-7, with D unresolved. In nucleotides, the CDR3 is TGCGCCAGCAGCCGGCCGAACTACGAGCAGTACTTC. It encodes CASSRPNYEQYF.